The 5 T cell receptor beta chains below all came from one sample that was sequenced in a study of blood T cell repertoires in COVID-19. TCRdb's table, derived via immunoSEQ multiplex PCR, lists solely in-frame clones and lacks some. The sample lists 150,000 to 200,000 clones; 80% to 90% were seen once. Input material: peripheral blood. Every receptor here comes from a human donor with active or convalescent COVID-19. The donor label of this sample is uncertain.

In its sample, this clone was seen a few times. V is TRBV5-1 and J is TRBJ2-1; 12 bases align to TRBD2. The V and J ends lost 3 bases and 12 bases, in that order; junction bases with no gene match: 10. The V gene's germline CDR1 is SGHRS and CDR2 YFSETQ. This CDR3 comprises 15 residues. CDR3 loop: CASSSEPGLAGGQFF. CDR3 DNA sequence: TGCGCCAGCAGCTCGGAACCGGGACTAGCGGGTGGGCAGTTCTTC.

This sequence joins TRBV9 and TRBJ2-5, with 9 nucleotides matching TRBD2. The junction had 5 bases not matched to a gene; V was cut back by 0 bases and J by 2 bases. This CDR3 has 16 residues. Germline V gene lookup returns CDR1 SGDLS and CDR2 YYNGEE. The CDR3 region has the DNA TGTGCCAGCAGCGTAGCTACCCTAGCGGGGCAAGAGACCCAGTACTTC. This gives the protein CASSVATLAGQETQYF.

This clone showed up just once. The V gene is TRBV12-3 or TRBV12-4, the J gene TRBJ1-2; 7 bases fit TRBD1. This CDR3 region has 13 residues. The J segment lost 4 bases and the V segment lost 7 bases, leaving 6 bases of the junction unmatched. CDR3 amino acids: CASNSGTVYGYTF. The CDR3, as DNA: TGTGCCAGCAACTCCGGGACAGTCTATGGCTACACCTTC.

The chain carries TRBV30 and TRBJ2-3, with 7 bases that match TRBD1. V lost 0 bases, J lost 2 bases, and 5 bases stayed unmatched. Germline V gene sequence: CDR1 GTSNPN, CDR2 SVGIG (reference sequence). The CDR3 spans 15 residues. The CDR3 DNA reads TGTGCCTGGAGTGTATGGGACAGACACACAGATACGCAGTATTTT. Protein sequence: CAWSVWDRHTDTQYF.

This clone appeared a single time. The chain joins TRBV18 to TRBJ1-1; D not certain. Germline V gives CDR1 KGHSH, CDR2 LQKENI. The V gene lost 6 bases and the J gene lost 1 base, with 9 bases spanning the gap. The CDR3 sequence is 13 residues long. The DNA of the CDR3 is TGTGCCAGCTCCCCTACTCAGAACACTGAAGCTTTCTTT. As protein: CASSPTQNTEAFF. Full variable domain (outside the CDR3, taken from reference TRBV18 and TRBJ1-1): NAGVMQNPRHLVRRRGQEARLRCSPMKGHSHVYWYRQLPEEGLKFMVYLQKENIIDESGMPKERFSAEFPKEGPSILRIQQVVRGDSAAYFCASSPTQNTEAFFGQGTRLTVV.